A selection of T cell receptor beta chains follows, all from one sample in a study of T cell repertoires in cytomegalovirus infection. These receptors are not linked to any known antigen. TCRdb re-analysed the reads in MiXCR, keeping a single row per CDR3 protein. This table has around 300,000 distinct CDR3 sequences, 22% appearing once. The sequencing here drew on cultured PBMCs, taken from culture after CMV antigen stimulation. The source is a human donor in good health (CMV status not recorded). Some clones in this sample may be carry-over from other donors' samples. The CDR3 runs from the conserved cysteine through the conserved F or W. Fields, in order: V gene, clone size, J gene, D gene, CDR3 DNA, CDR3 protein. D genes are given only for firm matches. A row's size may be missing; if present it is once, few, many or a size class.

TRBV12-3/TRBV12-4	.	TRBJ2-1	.	TGTGCCAGCACCCCGCGGCGCCCCACAGGCGGGGAGCAGTTCTTC	CASTPRRPTGGEQFF
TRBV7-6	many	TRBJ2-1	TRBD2	TGTGCCAGCAGCTTACGGGACTATGGTCCCAATGAGCAGTTCTTC	CASSLRDYGPNEQFF
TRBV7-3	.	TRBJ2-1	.	TGTGCCAGCAGCCGACAAAGCGGGACAATCGGGAATGAGCAGTTCTTC	CASSRQSGTIGNEQFF
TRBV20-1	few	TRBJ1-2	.	TGCAGTGCCCCCGGGGTACGGGGCTACACCTTC	CSAPGVRGYTF
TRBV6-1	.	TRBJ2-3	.	TGTGCCAGCAGTTACAACGCTGCTCAGGGCACAGATACGCAGTATTTT	CASSYNAAQGTDTQYF
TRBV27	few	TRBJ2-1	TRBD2	TGTGCCAGCAGTTTAGCGGGAGGGCATGGTGAGCAGTTCTTC	CASSLAGGHGEQFF
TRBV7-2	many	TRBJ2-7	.	TGTGCCAGCAGCTTATCACTGTCCTACGAGCAGTACTTC	CASSLSLSYEQYF
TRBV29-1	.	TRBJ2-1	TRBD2	TGCAGCGTTGAAGATGTCCGGGAGGGGACCTACAATGAGCAGTTCTTC	CSVEDVREGTYNEQFF
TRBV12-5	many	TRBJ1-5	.	TGTGCTAGTGGTTTGGTAGCTCCCCAGGGAACCAATCAGCCCCAGCATTTT	CASGLVAPQGTNQPQHF
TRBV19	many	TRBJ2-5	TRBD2	TGTGCCAGTAGTGCCGCCGGGACTAGCGGGAAAGAGACCCAGTACTTC	CASSAAGTSGKETQYF
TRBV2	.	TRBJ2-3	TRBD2	TGTGCCAGCAGAATCGGACTAGCGGGAGAGTTCGTAGATACGCAGTATTTT	CASRIGLAGEFVDTQYF
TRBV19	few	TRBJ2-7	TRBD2	TGTGCCAGTAGTATTCTAGCGGAGGGGTACGAGCAGTACTTC	CASSILAEGYEQYF
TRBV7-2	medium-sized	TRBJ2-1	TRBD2	TGTGCCAGCAGCTTAGGAACAGGCCGGGGGGATGAGCAGTTCTTC	CASSLGTGRGDEQFF
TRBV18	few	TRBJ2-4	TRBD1	TGTGCCAGCTCAGCCGACAGGGGGAGCAAAAACATTCAGTACTTC	CASSADRGSKNIQYF
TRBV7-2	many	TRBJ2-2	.	TGTGCCAGCAGCTTGTGGAATACCTTCACCGGGGAGCTGTTTTTT	CASSLWNTFTGELFF
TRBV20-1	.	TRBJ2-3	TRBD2	TGCAGTGCTAGATCACAACGAGGAAGCGGGAGAACCTCCAGGACAGATACGCAGTATTTT	CSARSQRGSGRTSRTDTQYF
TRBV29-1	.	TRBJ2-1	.	TGCAGCGTTGAAGATGGACTATCCCTCAGCAATGAGCAGTTCTTC	CSVEDGLSLSNEQFF
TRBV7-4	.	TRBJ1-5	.	TGTGCCAGCAGCTTCCGGAAACAAACAGGGTTCAATCAGCCCCAGCATTTT	CASSFRKQTGFNQPQHF
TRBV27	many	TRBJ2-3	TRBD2	TGTGCCAGCAGTTTCAGACTAGCGGGAGAAGATACGCAGTATTTT	CASSFRLAGEDTQYF
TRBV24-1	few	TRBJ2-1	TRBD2	TGTGCCACCAGTGTGAGTGGCCAGCGGGAAGGCAATGAGCAGTTCTTC	CATSVSGQREGNEQFF
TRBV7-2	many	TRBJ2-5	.	TGTGCCAGCAGCTTAGAGTTAGGTGAAGAGACCCAGTACTTC	CASSLELGEETQYF
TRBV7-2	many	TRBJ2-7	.	TGTGCCAGCAGCTACTTGACTGGACCCTACGAGCAGTACTTC	CASSYLTGPYEQYF
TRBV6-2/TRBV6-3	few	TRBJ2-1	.	TGTGCCAGCAGTCCGCGCACGGGACAAATCAATGAGCAGTTCTTC	CASSPRTGQINEQFF
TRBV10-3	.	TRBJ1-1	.	TGTGCCATCAGTACCGGGACGGCGAACACTGAAGCTTTCTTT	CAISTGTANTEAFF
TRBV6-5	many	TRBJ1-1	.	TGTGCCAGCAGTCGTTACAGGGACACTGAAGCTTTCTTT	CASSRYRDTEAFF
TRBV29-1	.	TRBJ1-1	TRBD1	TGCAGCGTGACCACAGGGGGCCCCGCTTTCTTT	CSVTTGGPAFF
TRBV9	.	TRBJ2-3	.	TGTGCCAGCAGCGTATTTATGGCGGCGCGGGATACGCAGTATTTT	CASSVFMAARDTQYF
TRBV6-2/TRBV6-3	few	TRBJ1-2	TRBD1	TGTGCCAGCAGTTCCCGGGACAGGGGCGGCGGCTACACCTTC	CASSSRDRGGGYTF
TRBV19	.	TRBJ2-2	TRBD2	TGTGCCAGTAAGGCTAGCGGGAGATCCGGGGAGCTGTTTTTT	CASKASGRSGELFF
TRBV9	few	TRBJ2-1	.	TGTGCCAGCAGCGTAGCTTCTAGAGCGGTGAGTGAGCAGTTCTTC	CASSVASRAVSEQFF
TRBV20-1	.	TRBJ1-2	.	TGCAGTGCTAGATGGGCAGGGCTTTACGATGGCTACACCTTC	CSARWAGLYDGYTF
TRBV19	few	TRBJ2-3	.	TGTGCCAGTAGCCCACACTCGACTCGGGCGGATACGCAGTATTTT	CASSPHSTRADTQYF
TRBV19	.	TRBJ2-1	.	TGTGCCAGTAGTATAGGTCTGAGCTCCTACAATGAGCAGTTCTTC	CASSIGLSSYNEQFF
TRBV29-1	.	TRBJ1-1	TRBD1	TGCAGCGTGCGGACCGGGACAGCGAACACTGAAGCTTTCTTT	CSVRTGTANTEAFF
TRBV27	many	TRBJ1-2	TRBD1	TGTGCCAGCAGTACGACAGGGTACGCCTATGGCTACACCTTC	CASSTTGYAYGYTF
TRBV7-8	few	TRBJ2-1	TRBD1	TGTGCCAGCAGCTTAGGAGTCGGAAGGACAGGTGAGCAGTTCTTC	CASSLGVGRTGEQFF
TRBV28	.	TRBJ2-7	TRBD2	TGTGCCAGCAGACCTTCGCTAGCGGGAGTATACGAGCAGTACTTC	CASRPSLAGVYEQYF
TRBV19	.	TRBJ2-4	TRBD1	TGTGCCAGTAGTAACTGGACAGGGCTAGCCAAAAACATTCAGTACTTC	CASSNWTGLAKNIQYF
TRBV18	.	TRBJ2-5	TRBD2	TGTGCCAGCTCACTACTAGCGGGAGAACCGAGGACAGAGACCCAGTACTTC	CASSLLAGEPRTETQYF
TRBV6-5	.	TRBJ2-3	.	TGTGCCAGCAGTTACAGCTTTGGGCTCCGCACAGATACGCAGTATTTT	CASSYSFGLRTDTQYF
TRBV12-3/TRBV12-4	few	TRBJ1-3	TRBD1	TGTGCCAGCAGTTTTATGGGACAGGGAGGAAACACCATATATTTT	CASSFMGQGGNTIYF
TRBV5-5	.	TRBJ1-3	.	TGTGCCAGCAGCTTGGCCGTGGGGATAGGCTCTGGAAACACCATATATTTT	CASSLAVGIGSGNTIYF
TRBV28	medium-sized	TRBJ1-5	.	TGTGCCAGCAGTTCCCCCTTTCAGCCCCAGCATTTT	CASSSPFQPQHF
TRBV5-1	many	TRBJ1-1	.	TGCGCCAGCAGCTTGACAGGAGCGAACACTGAAGCTTTCTTT	CASSLTGANTEAFF
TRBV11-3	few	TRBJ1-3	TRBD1	TGTGCCAGCAGCCCCGGGACAGCTACTGGAAACACCATATATTTT	CASSPGTATGNTIYF
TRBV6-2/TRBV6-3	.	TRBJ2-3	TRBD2	TGTGCCAGCAGTTCCCCTTCGACTAGTAGCGGGAGGACAGATACGCAGTATTTT	CASSSPSTSSGRTDTQYF
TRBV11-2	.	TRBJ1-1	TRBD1	TGTGCCAGCAGCTTACGGACAGGGCAGAACACTGAAGCTTTCTTT	CASSLRTGQNTEAFF